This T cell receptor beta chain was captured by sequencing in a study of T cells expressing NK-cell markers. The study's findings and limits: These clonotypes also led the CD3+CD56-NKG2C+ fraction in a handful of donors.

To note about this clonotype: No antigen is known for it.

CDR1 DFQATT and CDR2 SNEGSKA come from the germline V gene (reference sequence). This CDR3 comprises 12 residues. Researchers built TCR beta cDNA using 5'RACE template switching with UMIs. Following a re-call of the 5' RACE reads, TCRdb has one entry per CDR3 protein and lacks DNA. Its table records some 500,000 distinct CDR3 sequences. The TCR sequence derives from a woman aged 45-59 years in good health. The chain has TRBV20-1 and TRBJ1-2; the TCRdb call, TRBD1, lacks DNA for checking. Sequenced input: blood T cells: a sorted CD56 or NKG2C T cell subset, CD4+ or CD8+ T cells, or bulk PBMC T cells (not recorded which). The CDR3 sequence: CSASRDREVYTF.